This TCR beta chain was profiled in a study of technical replicates of blood from a few donors. This CDR3 contains 15 residues. Germline V gives CDR1 SEHNR, CDR2 FQNEAQ (reference sequence). Trimming left V 5 bases short and J 3 bases short, with 13 bases between. Sequenced by immunoSEQ multiplex PCR; TCRdb stores in-frame clones only, minus some. The data contain around 70,000 clones, approximately 95% of them seen just once; the ten biggest clones take up roughly 0.24%. The clonotype comes from a human donor in good health. This chain joins TRBV7-9 and TRBJ2-2, with D tentatively TRBD2 (6 bases). The sequenced sample was T cells isolated from PBMCs. This chain's CDR3 is CASSDGEDYTGELFF. The CDR3 DNA follows: TGTGCCAGCAGCGATGGGGAGGATTACACCGGGGAGCTGTTTTTT.